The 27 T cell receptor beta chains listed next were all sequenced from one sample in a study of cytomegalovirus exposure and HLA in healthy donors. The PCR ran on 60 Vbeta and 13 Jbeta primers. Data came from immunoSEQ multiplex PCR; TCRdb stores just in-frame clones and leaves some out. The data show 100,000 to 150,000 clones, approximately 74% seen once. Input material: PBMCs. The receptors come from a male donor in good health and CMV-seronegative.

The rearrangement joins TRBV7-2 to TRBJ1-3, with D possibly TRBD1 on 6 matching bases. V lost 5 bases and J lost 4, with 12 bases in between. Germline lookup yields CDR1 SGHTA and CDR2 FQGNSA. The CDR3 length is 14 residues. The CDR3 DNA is TGTGCCAGCAGCCCGGGACATCGAGGAAACACCATATATTTT. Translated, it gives CASSPGHRGNTIYF.

Written as DNA, the CDR3 is TGTGCCACCAGCAGAGGGGAAGGACAGTTAAATCAGCCCCAGCATTTT. Its protein product is CATSRGEGQLNQPQHF. This rearrangement joins TRBV15 to TRBJ1-5; tentative D call: TRBD1 (6 bases). There are 16 residues in the CDR3. Trimming removed 1 base at V and 4 bases at J, with 14 bases between. Germline V gene sequence: CDR1 LNHNV, CDR2 YYDKDF (reference sequence). Based on the CDR3 plus reference TRBV15 and TRBJ1-5, the full variable domain is DAMVIQNPRYQVTQFGKPVTLSCSQTLNHNVMYWYQQKSSQAPKLLFHYYDKDFNNEADTPDNFQSRRPNTSFCFLDIRSPGLGDTAMYLCATSRGEGQLNQPQHFGDGTRLSIL.

In nucleotides, the CDR3 is TGTGCCAGCTCACCACCGGGACAGGGAGTAGCCTACGAGCAGTACTTC. Translation gives CASSPPGQGVAYEQYF. The gene calls are TRBV18 and TRBJ2-7; 9 nucleotides align to TRBD1. J gave up 2 bases and V 0 bases, and 5 bases lay outside the gene matches. CDR1 is KGHSH and CDR2 is LQKENI in the germline V gene. The CDR3 consists of 16 residues.

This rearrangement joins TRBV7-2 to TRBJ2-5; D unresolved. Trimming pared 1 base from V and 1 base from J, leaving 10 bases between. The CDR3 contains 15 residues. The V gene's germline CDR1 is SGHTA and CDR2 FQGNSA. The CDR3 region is CASSLDSGRQETQYF. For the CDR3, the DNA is TGTGCCAGCAGCTTAGATTCCGGTCGCCAAGAGACCCAGTACTTC. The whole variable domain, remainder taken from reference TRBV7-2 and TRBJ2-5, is GAGVSQSPSNKVTEKGKDVELRCDPISGHTALYWYRQSLGQGLEFLIYFQGNSAPDKSGLPSDRFSAERTGGSVSTLTIQRTQQEDSAVYLCASSLDSGRQETQYFGPGTRLLVL.

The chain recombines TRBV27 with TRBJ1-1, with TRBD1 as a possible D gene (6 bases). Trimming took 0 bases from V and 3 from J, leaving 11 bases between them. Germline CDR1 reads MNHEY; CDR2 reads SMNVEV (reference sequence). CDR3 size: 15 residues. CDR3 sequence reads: CASSLSLGAYTEAFF. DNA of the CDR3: TGTGCCAGCAGTTTATCACTGGGGGCTTACACTGAAGCTTTCTTT.

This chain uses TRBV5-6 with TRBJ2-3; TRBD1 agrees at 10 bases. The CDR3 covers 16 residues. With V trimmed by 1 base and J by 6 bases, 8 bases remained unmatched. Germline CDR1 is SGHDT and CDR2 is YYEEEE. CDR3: CASSLYVTGGWDTQYF. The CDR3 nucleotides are TGTGCCAGCAGCTTGTATGTGACAGGGGGCTGGGATACGCAGTATTTT. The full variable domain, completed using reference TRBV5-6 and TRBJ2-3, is DAGVTQSPTHLIKTRGQQVTLRCSPKSGHDTVSWYQQALGQGPQFIFQYYEEEERQRGNFPDRFSGHQFPNYSSELNVNALLLGDSALYLCASSLYVTGGWDTQYFGPGTRLTVL.

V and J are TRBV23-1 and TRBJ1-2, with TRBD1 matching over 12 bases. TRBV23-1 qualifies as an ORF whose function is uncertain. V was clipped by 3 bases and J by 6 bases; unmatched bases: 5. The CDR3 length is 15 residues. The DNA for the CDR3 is TGCGCCAGCAGTCAGACGGGACAGGGGGCAGATGGCTACACCTTC. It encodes CASSQTGQGADGYTF.

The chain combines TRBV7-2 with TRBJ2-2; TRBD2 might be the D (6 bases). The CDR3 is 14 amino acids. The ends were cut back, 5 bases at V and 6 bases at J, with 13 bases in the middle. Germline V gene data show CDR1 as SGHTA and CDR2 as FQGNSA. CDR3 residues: CASSGGPVAGELFF. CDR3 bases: TGTGCCAGCAGCGGAGGGCCGGTAGCCGGGGAGCTGTTTTTT.

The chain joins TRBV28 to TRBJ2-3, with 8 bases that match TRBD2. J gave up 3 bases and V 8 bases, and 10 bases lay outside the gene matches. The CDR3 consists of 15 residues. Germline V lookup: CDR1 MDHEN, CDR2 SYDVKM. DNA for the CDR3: TGTGCCAGCTCAACCGGACTAGCCGAGACAGATACGCAGTATTTT. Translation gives CASSTGLAETDTQYF.

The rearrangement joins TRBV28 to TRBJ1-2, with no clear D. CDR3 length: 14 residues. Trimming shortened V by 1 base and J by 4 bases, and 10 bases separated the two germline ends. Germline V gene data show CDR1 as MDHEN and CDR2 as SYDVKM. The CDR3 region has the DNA TGTGCCAGCAGTTTATCCGGGGTACGCTATGGCTACACCTTC. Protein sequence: CASSLSGVRYGYTF.

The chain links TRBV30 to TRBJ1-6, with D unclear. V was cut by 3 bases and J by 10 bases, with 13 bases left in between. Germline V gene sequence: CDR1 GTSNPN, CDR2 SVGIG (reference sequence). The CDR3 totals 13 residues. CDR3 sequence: CAWRGEYGSPLHF. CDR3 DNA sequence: TGTGCCTGGAGGGGAGAATACGGATCACCCCTCCACTTT. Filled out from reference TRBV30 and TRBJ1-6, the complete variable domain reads SQTIHQWPATLVQPVGSPLSLECTVEGTSNPNLYWYRQAAGRGLQLLFYSVGIGQISSEVPQNLSASRPQDRQFILSSKKLLLSDSGFYLCAWRGEYGSPLHFGNGTRLTVT.

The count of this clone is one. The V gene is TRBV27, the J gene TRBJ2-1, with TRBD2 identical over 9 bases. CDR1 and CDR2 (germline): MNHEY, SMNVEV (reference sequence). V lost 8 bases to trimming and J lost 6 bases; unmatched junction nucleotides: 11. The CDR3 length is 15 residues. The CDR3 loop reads CASGVMAGGPNEQFF. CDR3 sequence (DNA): TGTGCCAGCGGGGTGATGGCGGGAGGGCCCAATGAGCAGTTCTTC.

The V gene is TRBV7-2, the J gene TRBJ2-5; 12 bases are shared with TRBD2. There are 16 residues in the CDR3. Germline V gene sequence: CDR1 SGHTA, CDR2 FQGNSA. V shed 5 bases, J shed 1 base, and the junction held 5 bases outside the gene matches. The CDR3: CASSPRLAGAQETQYF. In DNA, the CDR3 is TGTGCCAGCAGCCCCCGACTAGCGGGGGCCCAAGAGACCCAGTACTTC.

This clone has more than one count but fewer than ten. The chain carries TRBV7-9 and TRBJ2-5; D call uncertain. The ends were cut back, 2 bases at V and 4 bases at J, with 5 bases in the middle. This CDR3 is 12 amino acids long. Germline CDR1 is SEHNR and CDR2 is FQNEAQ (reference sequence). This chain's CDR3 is CASSLPRETQYF. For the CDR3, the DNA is TGTGCCAGCAGCTTACCTAGAGAGACCCAGTACTTC. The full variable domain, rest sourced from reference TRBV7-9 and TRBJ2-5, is DTGVSQNPRHKITKRGQNVTFRCDPISEHNRLYWYRQTLGQGPEFLTYFQNEAQLEKSRLLSDRFSAERPKGSFSTLEIQRTEQGDSAMYLCASSLPRETQYFGPGTRLLVL.

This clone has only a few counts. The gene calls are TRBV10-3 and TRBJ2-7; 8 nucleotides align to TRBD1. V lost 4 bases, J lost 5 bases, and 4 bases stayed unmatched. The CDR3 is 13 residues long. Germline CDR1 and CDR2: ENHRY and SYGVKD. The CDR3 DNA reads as TGTGCCATCAGTGGGACAGGGTTGGACGAGCAGTACTTC. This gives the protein CAISGTGLDEQYF.

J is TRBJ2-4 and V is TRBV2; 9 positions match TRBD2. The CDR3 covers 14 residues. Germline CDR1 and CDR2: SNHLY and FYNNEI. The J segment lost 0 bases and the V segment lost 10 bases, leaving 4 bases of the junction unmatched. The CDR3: CATLAGLAKNIQYF. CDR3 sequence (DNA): TGTGCCACTCTAGCGGGGCTAGCCAAAAACATTCAGTACTTC. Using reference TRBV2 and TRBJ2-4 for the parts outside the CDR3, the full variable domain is EPEVTQTPSHQVTQMGQEVILRCVPISNHLYFYWYRQILGQKVEFLVSFYNNEISEKSEIFDDQFSVERPDGSNFTLKIRSTKLEDSAMYFCATLAGLAKNIQYFGAGTRLSVL.

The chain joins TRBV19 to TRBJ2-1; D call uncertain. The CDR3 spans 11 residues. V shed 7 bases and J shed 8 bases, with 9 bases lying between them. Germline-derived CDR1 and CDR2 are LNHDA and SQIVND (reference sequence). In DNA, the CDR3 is TGTGCCAGTATGGCCCTGGATGAGCAGTTCTTC. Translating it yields CASMALDEQFF.

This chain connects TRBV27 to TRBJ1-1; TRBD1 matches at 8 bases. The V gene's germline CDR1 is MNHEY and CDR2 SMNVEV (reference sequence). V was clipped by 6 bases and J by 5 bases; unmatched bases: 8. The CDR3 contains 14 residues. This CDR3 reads CASSSDRGTTEAFF. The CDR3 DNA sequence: TGTGCCAGCAGCTCCGACAGGGGAACGACTGAAGCTTTCTTT.

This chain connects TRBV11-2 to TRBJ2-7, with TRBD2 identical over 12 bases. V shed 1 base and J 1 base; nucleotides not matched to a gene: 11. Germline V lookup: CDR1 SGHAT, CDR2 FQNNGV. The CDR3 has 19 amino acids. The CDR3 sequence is CASSLGPRSSGRGSYEQYF. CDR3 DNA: TGTGCCAGCAGCTTAGGTCCGCGGTCTAGCGGGAGGGGGTCCTACGAGCAGTACTTC.

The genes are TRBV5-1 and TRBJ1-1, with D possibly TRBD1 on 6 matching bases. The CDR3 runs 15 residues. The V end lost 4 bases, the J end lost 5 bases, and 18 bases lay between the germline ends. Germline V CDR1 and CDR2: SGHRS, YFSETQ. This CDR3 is CASSPIGTSPTEAFF. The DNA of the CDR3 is TGCGCCAGCAGCCCTATCGGGACATCCCCTACTGAAGCTTTCTTT.

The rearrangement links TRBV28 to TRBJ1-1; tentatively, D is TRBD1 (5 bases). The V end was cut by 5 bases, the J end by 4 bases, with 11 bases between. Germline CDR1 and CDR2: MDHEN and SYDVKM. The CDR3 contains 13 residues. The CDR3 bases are TGTGCCAGCAGTCCATGGGGCGTCACTGAAGCTTTCTTT. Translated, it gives CASSPWGVTEAFF.

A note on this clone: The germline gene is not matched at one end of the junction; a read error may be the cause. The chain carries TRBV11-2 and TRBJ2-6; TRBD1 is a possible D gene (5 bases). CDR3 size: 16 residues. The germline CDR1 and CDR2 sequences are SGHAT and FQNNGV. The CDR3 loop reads CASSLARFSGANGLTF. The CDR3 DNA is TGTGCCAGCAGCTTAGCCCGCTTCTCTGGGGCCAACGGCCTGACTTTC.

As DNA, the CDR3 is TGCGCCAGCAGCTCAACAATACAAGAGACCCAGTACTTC. Translating gives CASSSTIQETQYF. The J gene is TRBJ2-5, the V gene TRBV5-1; D not resolved. The CDR3 runs to 13 residues. CDR1 SGHRS and CDR2 YFSETQ come from the germline V gene. Trimming removed 3 bases from V and 2 bases from J, with 8 bases in between. Full variable domain (outside the CDR3, taken from reference TRBV5-1 and TRBJ2-5): KAGVTQTPRYLIKTRGQQVTLSCSPISGHRSVSWYQQTPGQGLQFLFEYFSETQRNKGNFPGRFSGRQFSNSRSEMNVSTLELGDSALYLCASSSTIQETQYFGPGTRLLVL.

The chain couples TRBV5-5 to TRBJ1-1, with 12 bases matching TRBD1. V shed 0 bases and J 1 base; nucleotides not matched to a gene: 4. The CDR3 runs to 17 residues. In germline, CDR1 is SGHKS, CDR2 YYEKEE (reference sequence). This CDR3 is CASSLVPGQGANTEAFF. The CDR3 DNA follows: TGTGCCAGCAGCTTGGTCCCGGGACAGGGGGCGAACACTGAAGCTTTCTTT.

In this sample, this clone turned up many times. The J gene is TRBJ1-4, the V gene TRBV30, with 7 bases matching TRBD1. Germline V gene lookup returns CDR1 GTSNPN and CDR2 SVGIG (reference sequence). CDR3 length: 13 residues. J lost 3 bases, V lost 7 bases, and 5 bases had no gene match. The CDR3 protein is CAYSGTANEKLFF. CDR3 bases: TGTGCCTACTCCGGGACAGCTAATGAAAAACTGTTTTTT.

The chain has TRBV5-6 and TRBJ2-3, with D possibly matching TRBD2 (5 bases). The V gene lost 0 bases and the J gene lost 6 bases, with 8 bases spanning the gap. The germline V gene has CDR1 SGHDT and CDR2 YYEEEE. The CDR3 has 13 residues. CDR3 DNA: TGTGCCAGCAGCTTGGGCAGGAGGGATACGCAGTATTTT. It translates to CASSLGRRDTQYF.

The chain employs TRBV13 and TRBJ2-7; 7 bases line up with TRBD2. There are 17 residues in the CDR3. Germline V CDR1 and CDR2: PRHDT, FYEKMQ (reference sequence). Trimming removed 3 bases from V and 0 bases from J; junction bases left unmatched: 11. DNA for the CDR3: TGTGCCAGCAGCTTGACAACCCTCGGACTAGACTCCTACGAGCAGTACTTC. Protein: CASSLTTLGLDSYEQYF.